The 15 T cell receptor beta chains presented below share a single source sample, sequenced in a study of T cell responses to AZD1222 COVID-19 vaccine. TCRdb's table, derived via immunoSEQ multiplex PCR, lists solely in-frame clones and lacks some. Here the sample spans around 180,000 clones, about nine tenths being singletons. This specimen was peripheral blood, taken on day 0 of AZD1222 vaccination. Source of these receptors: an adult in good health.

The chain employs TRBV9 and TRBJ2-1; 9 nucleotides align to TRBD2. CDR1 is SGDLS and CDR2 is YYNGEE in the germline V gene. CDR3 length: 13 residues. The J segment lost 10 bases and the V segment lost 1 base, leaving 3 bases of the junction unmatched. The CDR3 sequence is CASSVPAGGEQFF. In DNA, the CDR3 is TGTGCCAGCAGCGTACCTGCGGGAGGGGAGCAGTTCTTC.

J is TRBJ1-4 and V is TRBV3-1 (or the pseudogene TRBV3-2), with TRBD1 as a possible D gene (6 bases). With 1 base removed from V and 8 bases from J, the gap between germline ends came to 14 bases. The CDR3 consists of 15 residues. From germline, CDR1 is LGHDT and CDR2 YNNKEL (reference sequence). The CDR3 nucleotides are TGTGCCAGCAGCCAAGCCGTCGCAGGGGAAGAAAAACTGTTTTTT. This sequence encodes CASSQAVAGEEKLFF.

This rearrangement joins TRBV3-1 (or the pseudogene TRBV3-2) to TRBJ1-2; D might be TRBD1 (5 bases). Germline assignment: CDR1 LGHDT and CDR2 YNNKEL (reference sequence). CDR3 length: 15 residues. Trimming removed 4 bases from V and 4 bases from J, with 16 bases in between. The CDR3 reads CASSLWNTGPYGYTF. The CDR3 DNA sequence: TGTGCCAGCAGCCTTTGGAATACAGGTCCCTATGGCTACACCTTC.

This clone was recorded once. DNA of the CDR3: TGCGCCAGCAGCCTCGACCCATTCGGTGGCAATGAGCAGTTCTTC. Translating gives CASSLDPFGGNEQFF. V gene TRBV5-1 combines with J gene TRBJ2-1; D is ambiguous. The germline gives CDR1 SGHRS, CDR2 YFSETQ. The CDR3 sequence is 15 residues long. Trimming pared 4 bases from V and 6 bases from J, leaving 17 bases between.

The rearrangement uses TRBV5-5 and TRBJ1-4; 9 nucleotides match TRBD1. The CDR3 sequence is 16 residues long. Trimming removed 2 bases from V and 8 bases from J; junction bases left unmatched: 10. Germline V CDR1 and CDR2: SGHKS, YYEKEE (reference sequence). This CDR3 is CASSFREDRGGEKLFF. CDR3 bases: TGTGCCAGCAGCTTCCGAGAGGACAGGGGAGGGGAAAAACTGTTTTTT.

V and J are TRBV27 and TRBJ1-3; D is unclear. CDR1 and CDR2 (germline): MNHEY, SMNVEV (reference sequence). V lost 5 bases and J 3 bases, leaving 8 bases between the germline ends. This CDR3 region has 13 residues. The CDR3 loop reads CASSRTLGNTIYF. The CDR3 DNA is TGTGCCAGCAGTCGGACTCTTGGAAACACCATATATTTT.

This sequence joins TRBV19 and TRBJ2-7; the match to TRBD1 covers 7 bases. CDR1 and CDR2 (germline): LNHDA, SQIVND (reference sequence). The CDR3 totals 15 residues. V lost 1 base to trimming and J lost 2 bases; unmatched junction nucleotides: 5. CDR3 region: CASSIGQGNTYEQYF. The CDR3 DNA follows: TGTGCCAGTAGTATAGGACAGGGAAATACCTACGAGCAGTACTTC. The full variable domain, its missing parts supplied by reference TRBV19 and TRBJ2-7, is DGGITQSPKYLFRKEGQNVTLSCEQNLNHDAMYWYRQDPGQGLRLIYYSQIVNDFQKGDIAEGYSVSREKKESFPLTVTSAQKNPTAFYLCASSIGQGNTYEQYFGPGTRLTVT.

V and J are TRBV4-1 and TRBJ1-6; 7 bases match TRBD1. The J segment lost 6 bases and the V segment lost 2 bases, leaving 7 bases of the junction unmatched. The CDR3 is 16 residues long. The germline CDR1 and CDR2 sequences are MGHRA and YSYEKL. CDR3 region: CASSQTPGQLNSPLHF. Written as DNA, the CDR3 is TGCGCCAGCAGCCAAACACCGGGACAGCTTAATTCACCCCTCCACTTT.

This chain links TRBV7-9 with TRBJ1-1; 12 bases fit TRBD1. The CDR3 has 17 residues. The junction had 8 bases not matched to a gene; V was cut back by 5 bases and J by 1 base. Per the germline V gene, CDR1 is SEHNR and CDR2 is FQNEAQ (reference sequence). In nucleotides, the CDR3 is TGTGCCAGCAGCCAGCCGGGACAGGGGGCGCGGAACACTGAAGCTTTCTTT. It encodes CASSQPGQGARNTEAFF.

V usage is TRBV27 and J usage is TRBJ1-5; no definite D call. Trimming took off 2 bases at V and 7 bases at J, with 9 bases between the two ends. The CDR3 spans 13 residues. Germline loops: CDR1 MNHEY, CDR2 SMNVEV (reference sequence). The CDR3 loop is CASSLVLGQPQHF. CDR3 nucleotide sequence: TGTGCCAGCAGTTTAGTGTTGGGCCAGCCCCAGCATTTT.

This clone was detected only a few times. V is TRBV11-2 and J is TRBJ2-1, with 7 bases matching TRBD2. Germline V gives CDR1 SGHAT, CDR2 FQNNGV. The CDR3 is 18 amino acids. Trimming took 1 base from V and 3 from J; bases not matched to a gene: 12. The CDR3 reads CASSLAPRAGADYNEQFF. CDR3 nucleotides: TGTGCCAGCAGCTTAGCCCCGCGCGCGGGAGCTGACTACAATGAGCAGTTCTTC.

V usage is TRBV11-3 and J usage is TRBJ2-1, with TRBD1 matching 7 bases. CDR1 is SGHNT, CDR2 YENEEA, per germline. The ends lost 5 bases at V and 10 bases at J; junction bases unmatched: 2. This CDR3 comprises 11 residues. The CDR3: CASSQGVEQFF. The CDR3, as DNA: TGTGCCAGCAGCCAGGGGGTCGAGCAGTTCTTC.

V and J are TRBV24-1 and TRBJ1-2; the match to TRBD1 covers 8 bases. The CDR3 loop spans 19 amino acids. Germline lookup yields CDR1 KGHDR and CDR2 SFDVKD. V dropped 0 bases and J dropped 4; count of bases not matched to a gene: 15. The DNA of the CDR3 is TGTGCCACCAGTGATTTGGGTCGTAAGACAGGGGAGCGGTTCTATGGCTACACCTTC. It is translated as CATSDLGRKTGERFYGYTF.

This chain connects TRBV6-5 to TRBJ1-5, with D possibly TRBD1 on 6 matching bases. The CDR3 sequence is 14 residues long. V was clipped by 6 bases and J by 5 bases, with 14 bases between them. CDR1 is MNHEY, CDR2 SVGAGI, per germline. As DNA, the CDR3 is TGTGCCAGCAGGGACCCCAGGGGTTATCAGCCCCAGCATTTT. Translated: CASRDPRGYQPQHF.

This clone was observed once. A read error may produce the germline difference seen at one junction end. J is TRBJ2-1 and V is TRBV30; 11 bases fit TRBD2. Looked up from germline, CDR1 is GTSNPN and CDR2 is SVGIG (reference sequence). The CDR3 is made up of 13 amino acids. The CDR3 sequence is CAWSDQGLADVVF. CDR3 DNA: TGTGCCTGGAGTGACCAGGGACTAGCGGATGTGGTCTTC.